One sample yielded the 24 T cell receptor beta chains listed below, sequenced in a study of T cell repertoires in cytomegalovirus infection. Each CDR3 protein is one row after TCRdb ran MiXCR on the reads. The sample has about 600,000 distinct CDR3 sequences, 20% to 25% seen once. Sequenced input: CD8+ T cells from PBMCs. These receptors were obtained from a human donor in good health (CMV status not recorded). Some clones in this sample may be carry-over from other donors' samples.

This clonotype was detected many times. The chain combines TRBV28 with TRBJ1-4, with 7 bases that match TRBD1. Per germline, CDR1 MDHEN and CDR2 SYDVKM. J gave up 0 bases and V 5 bases, and 15 bases lay outside the gene matches. The CDR3 is 19 amino acids. CDR3 in amino acids: CASSVIPSGGPTTNEKLFF. CDR3 DNA sequence: TGTGCCAGCAGTGTAATCCCCTCAGGGGGGCCGACAACTAATGAAAAACTGTTTTTT.

CDR3 loop: CASSQGRRDSSGNTIYF. Here the CDR3 DNA reads TGTGCCAGCAGCCAAGGAAGACGGGACAGCTCTGGAAACACCATATATTTT. The chain joins TRBV14 to TRBJ1-3; 7 bases are a match to TRBD1. The CDR3 totals 17 residues. The V and J ends lost 1 base and 0 bases, in that order; junction bases with no gene match: 6. CDR1 and CDR2 (germline): SGHDN, FVKESK.

This clonotype was counted many times. The chain employs TRBV4-1 and TRBJ2-7; D might be TRBD1 (6 bases). V lost 1 base and J 3 bases, leaving 10 bases between the germline ends. This CDR3 region has 14 residues. From germline, CDR1 is MGHRA and CDR2 YSYEKL. In DNA form, the CDR3 reads TGCGCCAGCAGCCAAGCGGTGGACAGCTACGAGCAGTACTTC. Translation gives CASSQAVDSYEQYF.

This clonotype was counted between two and nine times. The chain has TRBV6-2 or TRBV6-3 and TRBJ2-3; TRBD2 aligns across 8 bases. Germline CDR1 and CDR2: MNHEY and SVGEGT. The CDR3 length is 15 residues. Trimming at V came to 5 bases and at J to 1 base, leaving 5 bases not matched to a gene. As DNA, the CDR3 is TGTGCCAGCAGTACGACGGGGGGGCGCACAGATACGCAGTATTTT. This codes for CASSTTGGRTDTQYF.

The chain joins TRBV13 to TRBJ1-1, with a tentative D call TRBD1 (5 bases). The germline CDR1 and CDR2 sequences are PRHDT and FYEKMQ (reference sequence). Trimming cost V 5 bases and J 0 bases, with 13 bases left between them. The CDR3 totals 15 residues. CDR3 coding DNA: TGTGCCAGCAGCCCTAGACAGCTCATGAACACTGAAGCTTTCTTT. Protein sequence: CASSPRQLMNTEAFF.

Comments on this clonotype: One end of the junction is discordant with germline, which a read error may explain. This chain links TRBV4-3 with TRBJ2-1, with 8 bases matching TRBD1. The CDR3 contains 16 residues. Germline CDR1 is LGHNA and CDR2 is YSLEER. CDR3 coding DNA: TGCACCAGCAGCCAACCCGGGACAGGACCAGACAATGAGCAGTTCTTC. It translates to CTSSQPGTGPDNEQFF.

This clonotype appeared a few times. V gene TRBV12-3 or TRBV12-4 combines with J gene TRBJ2-7, with D maybe TRBD2 (5 bases). The V gene lost 2 bases and the J gene lost 2 bases, with 13 bases spanning the gap. This CDR3 has 15 amino acids. CDR3 amino acids: CASSLSRDFPYEQYF. The CDR3 DNA sequence: TGTGCCAGCAGTTTAAGTCGGGATTTCCCCTACGAGCAGTACTTC.

This clonotype was counted many times. V and J are TRBV5-8 and TRBJ2-1; D might be TRBD2 (5 bases). This CDR3 spans 15 amino acids. Germline V CDR1 and CDR2: SGHTS, YDEGEE. The V end lost 0 bases, the J end lost 0 bases, and 7 bases lay between the germline ends. The CDR3 bases are TGTGCCAGCAGCTTGGCTCGGGGCTCCTACAATGAGCAGTTCTTC. This gives the protein CASSLARGSYNEQFF.

This clonotype showed up just a few times. The chain uses TRBV6-5 and TRBJ2-7; D not certain. The germline V gene encodes CDR1 MNHEY and CDR2 SVGAGI. The CDR3 totals 12 residues. The V end was cut by 8 bases, the J end by 2 bases, with 10 bases between. CDR3 amino acids: CASARPPYEQYF. In nucleotides, the CDR3 is TGTGCCAGCGCCAGGCCCCCCTACGAGCAGTACTTC.

The V gene is TRBV6-5, the J gene TRBJ2-1, with D perhaps matching TRBD2 (6 bases). V was cut by 10 bases and J by 4 bases, with 20 bases left in between. The CDR3 is 15 residues long. Looked up from germline, CDR1 is MNHEY and CDR2 is SVGAGI. CDR3 in DNA: TGTGCCAACACTCCCGGCGGGACCCTTTACAATGAGCAGTTCTTC. As protein: CANTPGGTLYNEQFF.

The CDR3 nucleotides read TGTGCCAGCAGCGTCTCGGGGACAGGGGCCAACGTCCTGACTTTC. Amino acid sequence: CASSVSGTGANVLTF. The chain joins TRBV9 to TRBJ2-6, with D possibly matching TRBD1 (6 bases). Trimming stripped 2 bases from V and 4 bases from J, with 10 bases between. In germline, CDR1 is SGDLS, CDR2 YYNGEE. CDR3 length equals 15 residues.

This clonotype was counted ten times or more. This chain links TRBV12-3 or TRBV12-4 with TRBJ2-1; possible D gene TRBD2, 6 bases. The CDR3 runs to 13 residues. V lost 7 bases, J lost 8 bases, and 15 bases lay in between. In DNA form, the CDR3 reads TGTGCCAGCAAGGGACTCGAGGGCTATGAGCAGTTCTTC. Its translation is CASKGLEGYEQFF.

The genes are TRBV20-1 and TRBJ2-5; the match to TRBD1 covers 7 bases. The CDR3 spans 13 residues. Germline CDR1 is DFQATT and CDR2 is SNEGSKA (reference sequence). With 1 base clipped from V and 2 bases from J, the junction kept 1 base outside the gene matches. CDR3 loop: CSARGDSQETQYF. CDR3 coding DNA: TGCAGTGCTAGAGGGGACAGTCAAGAGACCCAGTACTTC.

This clonotype was seen a few times. The genes are TRBV2 and TRBJ2-5; possibly TRBD1 for D (6 bases). V was shortened by 8 bases and J by 0 bases, with 16 bases between the two germline ends. Germline lookup yields CDR1 SNHLY and CDR2 FYNNEI. The CDR3 sequence is 15 residues long. CDR3 sequence reads: CASFRDKDDQETQYF. The CDR3 bases are TGTGCCAGCTTCCGGGACAAGGACGACCAAGAGACCCAGTACTTC. The variable domain in full, with the rest retrieved from reference TRBV2 and TRBJ2-5, is EPEVTQTPSHQVTQMGQEVILRCVPISNHLYFYWYRQILGQKVEFLVSFYNNEISEKSEIFDDQFSVERPDGSNFTLKIRSTKLEDSAMYFCASFRDKDDQETQYFGPGTRLLVL.

This clonotype was detected a few times. The rearrangement uses TRBV19 and TRBJ1-1; D is ambiguous. Trimming stripped 9 bases from V and 3 bases from J, with 20 bases between. The CDR3 extends over 15 amino acids. Germline V gene lookup returns CDR1 LNHDA and CDR2 SQIVND (reference sequence). The CDR3 bases are TGTGCCAGCTACACAGAAGTACGGGGAGACACTGAAGCTTTCTTT. Encoded protein: CASYTEVRGDTEAFF.

The chain couples TRBV2 to TRBJ2-7, with D perhaps matching TRBD2 (6 bases). V shed 2 bases and J shed 9 bases, with 11 bases lying between them. The germline V gene encodes CDR1 SNHLY and CDR2 FYNNEI. The CDR3 runs to 12 residues. The CDR3 region has the DNA TGTGCCAGCAGTGAAATGGCTAGCGCGCAGTACGTC. It yields the protein CASSEMASAQYV.

This chain links TRBV6-5 with TRBJ2-5; a weak D match, TRBD1 (5 bases). The V gene's germline CDR1 is MNHEY and CDR2 SVGAGI. Trimming stripped 0 bases from V and 0 bases from J, with 14 bases between. The CDR3 loop spans 17 amino acids. The CDR3 DNA is TGTGCCAGCAGTTACTCCGGCCCGACAGAGTACCAAGAGACCCAGTACTTC. This encodes CASSYSGPTEYQETQYF.

As concerns this clonotype: Given a much more abundant clone one base away, this may be a read error. The chain joins TRBV6-6 to TRBJ2-7; 8 bases are a match to TRBD1. The CDR3 is 13 residues long. Germline V gives CDR1 MNHNY, CDR2 SVGAGI (reference sequence). CDR3 loop: CVSSGQGSYEQYF. In DNA, the CDR3 is TGTGTCAGCAGTGGACAGGGATCCTACGAGCAGTACTTC.

In this sample, this clonotype turned up many times. The chain is built from TRBV7-9 and TRBJ2-1; the D call may be TRBD1 or TRBD2 (6 bases each). The CDR3 spans 15 residues. V lost 3 bases, J lost 8 bases, and 17 bases lay in between. Germline V lookup: CDR1 SEHNR, CDR2 FQNEAQ (reference sequence). DNA for the CDR3: TGTGCCAGCAGCTTGCTACAGGGACTTGTCGATGAGCAGTTCTTC. Translation: CASSLLQGLVDEQFF.

The rearrangement joins TRBV6-6 to TRBJ2-7; perhaps TRBD1 as D (5 bases). V was clipped by 8 bases and J by 4 bases, with 21 bases between them. Germline CDR1 MNHNY, CDR2 SVGAGI (reference sequence). The CDR3 spans 15 residues. CDR3 amino acids: CASSETPNKGYEQYV. The CDR3 coding sequence is TGTGCCAGCTCGGAAACCCCAAACAAGGGGTACGAGCAGTACGTC.

The CDR3 coding sequence is TGCGCCAGCAGCTCACATGTAGGCGGCACCCTGGGGAACACTGAAGCTTTCTTT. Residues: CASSSHVGGTLGNTEAFF. This chain links TRBV5-1 with TRBJ1-1, with D unresolved. The germline CDR1 and CDR2 sequences are SGHRS and YFSETQ. V was pared by 3 bases and J by 1 base, with 22 bases between. CDR3 length: 18 amino acids.

This clonotype counts as medium-sized. The rearrangement uses TRBV7-2 and TRBJ1-1; maybe TRBD1 (5 bases). With 7 bases removed from V and 4 bases from J, the gap between germline ends came to 10 bases. The CDR3 extends over 12 amino acids. The germline V gene encodes CDR1 SGHTA and CDR2 FQGNSA. CDR3 amino acids: CASTPGGTEAFF. CDR3 DNA: TGTGCCAGCACCCCGGGGGGCACTGAAGCTTTCTTT.

This clonotype was detected ten times or more. The V and J genes are TRBV7-2 and TRBJ1-5; 7 bases align to TRBD1. J was trimmed by 4 bases and V by 4 bases; bases with no gene match: 1. Germline CDR1 reads SGHTA; CDR2 reads FQGNSA. The CDR3 runs 13 residues. CDR3 DNA: TGTGCCAGCAGCTCGACAGGGAATCAGCCCCAGCATTTT. Its translation is CASSSTGNQPQHF.

This sequence joins TRBV6-5 and TRBJ1-1; the D is unclear. The CDR3 has 12 amino acids. The germline V gene encodes CDR1 MNHEY and CDR2 SVGAGI. V was cut by 3 bases and J by 6 bases, with 8 bases left in between. This CDR3 reads CASSYVGAEAFF. In nucleotides, the CDR3 is TGTGCCAGCAGTTATGTAGGTGCTGAAGCTTTCTTT.